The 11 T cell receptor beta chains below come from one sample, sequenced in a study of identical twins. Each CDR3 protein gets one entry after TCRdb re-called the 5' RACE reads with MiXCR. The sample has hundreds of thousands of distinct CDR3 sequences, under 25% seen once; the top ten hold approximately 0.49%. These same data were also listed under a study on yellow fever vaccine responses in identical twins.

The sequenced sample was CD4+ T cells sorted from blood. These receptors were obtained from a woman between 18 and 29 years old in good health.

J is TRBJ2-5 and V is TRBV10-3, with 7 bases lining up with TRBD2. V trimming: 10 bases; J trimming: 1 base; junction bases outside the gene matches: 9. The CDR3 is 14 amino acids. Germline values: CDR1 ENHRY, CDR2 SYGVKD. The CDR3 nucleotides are TGTGCCACCCGGGGGGTGGGTCTCCAAGAGACCCAGTACTTC. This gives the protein CATRGVGLQETQYF.

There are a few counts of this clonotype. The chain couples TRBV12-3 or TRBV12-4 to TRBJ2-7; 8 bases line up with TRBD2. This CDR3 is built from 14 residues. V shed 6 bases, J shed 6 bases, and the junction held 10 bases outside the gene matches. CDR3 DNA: TGTGCCAGCAGGACCTCCGGGACTAGTGTCGAGCAGTACTTC. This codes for CASRTSGTSVEQYF.

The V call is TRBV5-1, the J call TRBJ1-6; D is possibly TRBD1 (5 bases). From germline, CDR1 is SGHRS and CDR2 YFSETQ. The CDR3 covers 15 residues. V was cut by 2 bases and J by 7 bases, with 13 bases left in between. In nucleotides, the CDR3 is TGCGCCAGCAGCTTCGCCGACAGAGACAATTCACCCCTCCACTTT. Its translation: CASSFADRDNSPLHF.

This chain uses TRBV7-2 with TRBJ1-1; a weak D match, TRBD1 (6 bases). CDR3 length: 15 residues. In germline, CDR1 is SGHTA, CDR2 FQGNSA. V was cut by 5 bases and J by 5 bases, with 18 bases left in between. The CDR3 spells CASSPGGGRGTEAFF. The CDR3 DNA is TGTGCCAGCAGCCCCGGGGGCGGACGGGGAACTGAAGCTTTCTTT.

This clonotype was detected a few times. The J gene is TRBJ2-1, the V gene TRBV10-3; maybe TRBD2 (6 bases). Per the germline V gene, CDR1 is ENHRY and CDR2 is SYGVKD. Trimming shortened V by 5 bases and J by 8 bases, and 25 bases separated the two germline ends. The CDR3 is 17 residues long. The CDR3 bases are TGTGCCATCAGTCAAAACGGGGGTATAGGGGTATGGTATGAGCAGTTCTTC. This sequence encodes CAISQNGGIGVWYEQFF.

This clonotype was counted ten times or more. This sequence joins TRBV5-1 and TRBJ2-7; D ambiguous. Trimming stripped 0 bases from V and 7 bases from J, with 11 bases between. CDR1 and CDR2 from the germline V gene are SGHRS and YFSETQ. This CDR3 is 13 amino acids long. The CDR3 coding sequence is TGCGCCAGCAGCTTGGGCCGACGAGAGGAGCAGTACTTC. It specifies CASSLGRREEQYF.

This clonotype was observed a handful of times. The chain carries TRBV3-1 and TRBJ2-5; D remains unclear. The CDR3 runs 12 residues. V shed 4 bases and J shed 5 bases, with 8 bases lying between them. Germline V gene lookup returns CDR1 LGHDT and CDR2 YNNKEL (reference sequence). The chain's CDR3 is CASSRLEETQYF. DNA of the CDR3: TGTGCCAGCAGCCGTTTAGAGGAGACCCAGTACTTC.

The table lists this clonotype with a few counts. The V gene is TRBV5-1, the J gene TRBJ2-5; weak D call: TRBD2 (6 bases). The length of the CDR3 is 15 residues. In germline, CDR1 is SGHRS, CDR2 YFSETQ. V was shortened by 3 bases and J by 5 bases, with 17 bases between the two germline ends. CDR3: CASSSLTGARETQYF. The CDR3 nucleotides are TGCGCCAGCAGCTCCCTAACGGGAGCCCGGGAGACCCAGTACTTC.

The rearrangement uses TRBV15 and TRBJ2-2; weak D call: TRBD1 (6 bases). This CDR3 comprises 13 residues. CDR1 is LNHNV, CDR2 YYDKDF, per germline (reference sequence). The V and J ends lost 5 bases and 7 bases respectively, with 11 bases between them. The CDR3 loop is CATSVRGGGELFF. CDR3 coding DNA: TGTGCCACCAGCGTCAGGGGCGGCGGGGAGCTGTTTTTT.

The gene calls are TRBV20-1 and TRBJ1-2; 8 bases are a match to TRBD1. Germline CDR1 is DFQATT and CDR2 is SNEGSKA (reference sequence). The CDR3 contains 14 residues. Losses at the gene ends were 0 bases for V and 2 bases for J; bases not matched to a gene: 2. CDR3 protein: CSARDGQGNYGYTF. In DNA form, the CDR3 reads TGCAGTGCTAGAGATGGACAGGGAAACTATGGCTACACCTTC.

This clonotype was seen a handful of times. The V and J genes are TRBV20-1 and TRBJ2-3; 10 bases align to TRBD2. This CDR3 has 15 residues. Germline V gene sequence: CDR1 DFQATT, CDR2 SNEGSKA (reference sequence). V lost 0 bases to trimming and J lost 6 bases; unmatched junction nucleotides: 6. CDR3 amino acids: CSARDLAGVGDTQYF. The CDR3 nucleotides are TGCAGTGCTAGAGATCTAGCGGGAGTGGGGGATACGCAGTATTTT.